This paragraph reports one T cell receptor (beta chain). Antigen: not known. The data are from a study of post-analysis software for immune sequencing data. About the study: The cohort encompassed relapsing-remitting, secondary progressive and progressive-relapsing multiple sclerosis disease courses.

Unique molecular identifiers tagged the TCR beta cDNA libraries. Via MiXCR, TCRdb re-called the PCR reads, giving one row per CDR3 protein. The table records roughly 410,000 distinct CDR3 sequences, approximately 33% of them present only once. This CDR3 is 15 amino acids long. Study-level points and caveats: With TRBV5-6, TRBV5-1 and TRBV20-1 included, about five TRBV segments were more frequent in patients than in controls.

The sequence derives from a girl aged 5-17 years with multiple sclerosis. The gene calls are TRBV12-3 or TRBV12-4 and TRBJ2-5; TRBD1 matches 9 bases. The J call may be wrong; the DNA end is better matched by TRBJ2-7. Sequencing input: blood. The CDR3 DNA reads as TGTGCCAGCAGCAAATATGGACAGGGGCAATACGAGCAGTACTTC. It yields the protein CASSKYGQGQYEQYF.